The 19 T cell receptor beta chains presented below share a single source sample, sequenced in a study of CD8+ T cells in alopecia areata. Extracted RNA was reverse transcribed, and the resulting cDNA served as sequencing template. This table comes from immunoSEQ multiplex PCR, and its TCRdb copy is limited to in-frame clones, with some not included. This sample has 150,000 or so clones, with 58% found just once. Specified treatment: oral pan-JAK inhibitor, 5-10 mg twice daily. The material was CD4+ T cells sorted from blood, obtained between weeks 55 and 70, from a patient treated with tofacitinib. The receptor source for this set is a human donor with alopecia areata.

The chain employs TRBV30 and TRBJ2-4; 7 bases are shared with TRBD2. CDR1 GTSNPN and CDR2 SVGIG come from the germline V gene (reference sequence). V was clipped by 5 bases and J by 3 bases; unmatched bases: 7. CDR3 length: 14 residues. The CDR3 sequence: CAWGLGFGKNIQYF. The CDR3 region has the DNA TGTGCCTGGGGACTAGGATTCGGCAAAAACATTCAGTACTTC. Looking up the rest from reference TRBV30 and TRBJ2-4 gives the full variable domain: SQTIHQWPATLVQPVGSPLSLECTVEGTSNPNLYWYRQAAGRGLQLLFYSVGIGQISSEVPQNLSASRPQDRQFILSSKKLLLSDSGFYLCAWGLGFGKNIQYFGAGTRLSVL.

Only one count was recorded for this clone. The DNA of the CDR3 is TGCAGCGTTGCTTCGGGCCTAGGGACAGGGAGAGGGGAGCTGTTTTTT. It specifies CSVASGLGTGRGELFF. This chain links TRBV29-1 with TRBJ2-2; 9 bases are shared with TRBD1. Germline V gene data show CDR1 as SQVTM and CDR2 as ANQGSEA. CDR3 length: 16 residues. The junction had 14 bases not matched to a gene; V was cut back by 4 bases and J by 8 bases.

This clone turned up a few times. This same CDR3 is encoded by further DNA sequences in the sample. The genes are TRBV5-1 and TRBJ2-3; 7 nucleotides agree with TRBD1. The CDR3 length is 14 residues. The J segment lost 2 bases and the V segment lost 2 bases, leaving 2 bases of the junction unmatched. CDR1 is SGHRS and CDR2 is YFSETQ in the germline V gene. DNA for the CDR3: TGCGCCAGCAGCTTAGGACAGGACACAGATACGCAGTATTTT. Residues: CASSLGQDTDTQYF.

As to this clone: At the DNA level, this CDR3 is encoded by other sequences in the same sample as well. CDR3 sequence (DNA): TGTGCCAGTAGTATTCAAGGGGTTAACACTGAAGCTTTCTTT. This translates into CASSIQGVNTEAFF. J is TRBJ1-1 and V is TRBV19, with D tentatively TRBD1 (5 bases). The germline CDR1 and CDR2 sequences are LNHDA and SQIVND (reference sequence). Trimming stripped 3 bases from V and 2 bases from J, with 10 bases between. The length of the CDR3 is 14 residues.

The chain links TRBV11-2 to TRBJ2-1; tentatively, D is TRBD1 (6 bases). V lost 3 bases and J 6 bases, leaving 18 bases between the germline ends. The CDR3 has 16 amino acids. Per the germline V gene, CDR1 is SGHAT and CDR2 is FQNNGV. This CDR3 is CASSFPTGSFGNEQFF. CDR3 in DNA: TGTGCCAGCAGCTTCCCCACAGGGTCTTTTGGCAATGAGCAGTTCTTC. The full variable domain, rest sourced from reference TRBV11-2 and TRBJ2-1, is EAGVAQSPRYKIIEKRQSVAFWCNPISGHATLYWYQQILGQGPKLLIQFQNNGVVDDSQLPKDRFSAERLKGVDSTLKIQPAKLEDSAVYLCASSFPTGSFGNEQFFGPGTRLTVL.

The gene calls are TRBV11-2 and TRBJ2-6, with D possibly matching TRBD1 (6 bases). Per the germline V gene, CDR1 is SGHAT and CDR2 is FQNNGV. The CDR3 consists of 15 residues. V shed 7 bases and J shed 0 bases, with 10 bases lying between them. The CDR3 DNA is TGTGCCAGCAACGGACAGCTCTCTGGGGCCAACGTCCTGACTTTC. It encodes CASNGQLSGANVLTF.

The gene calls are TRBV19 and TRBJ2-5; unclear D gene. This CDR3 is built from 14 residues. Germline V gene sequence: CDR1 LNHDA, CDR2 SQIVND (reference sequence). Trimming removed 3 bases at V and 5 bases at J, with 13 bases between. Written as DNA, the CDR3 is TGTGCCAGTAGTATCGGATCACCCCAGGAGACCCAGTACTTC. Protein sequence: CASSIGSPQETQYF. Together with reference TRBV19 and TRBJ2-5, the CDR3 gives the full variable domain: DGGITQSPKYLFRKEGQNVTLSCEQNLNHDAMYWYRQDPGQGLRLIYYSQIVNDFQKGDIAEGYSVSREKKESFPLTVTSAQKNPTAFYLCASSIGSPQETQYFGPGTRLLVL.

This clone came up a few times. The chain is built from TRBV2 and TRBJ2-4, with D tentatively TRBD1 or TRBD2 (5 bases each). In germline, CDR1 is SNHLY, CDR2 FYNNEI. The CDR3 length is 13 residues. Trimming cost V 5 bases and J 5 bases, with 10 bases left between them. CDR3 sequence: CASSRGRENIQYF. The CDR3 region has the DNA TGTGCCAGCAGTCGGGGCAGGGAAAACATTCAGTACTTC.

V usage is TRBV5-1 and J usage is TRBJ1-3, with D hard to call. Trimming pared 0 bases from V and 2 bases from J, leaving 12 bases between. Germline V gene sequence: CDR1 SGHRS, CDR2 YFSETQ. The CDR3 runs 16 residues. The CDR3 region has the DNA TGCGCCAGCAGCTTGGGAATGGGAGGCCCTGGAAACACCATATATTTT. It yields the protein CASSLGMGGPGNTIYF.

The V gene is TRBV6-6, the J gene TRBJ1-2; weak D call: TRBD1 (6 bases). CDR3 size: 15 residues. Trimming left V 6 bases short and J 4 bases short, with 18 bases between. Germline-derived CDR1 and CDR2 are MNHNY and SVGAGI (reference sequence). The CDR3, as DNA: TGTGCCAGCAGACCTCCTAACAGGGAGGGCTATGGCTACACCTTC. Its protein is CASRPPNREGYGYTF.

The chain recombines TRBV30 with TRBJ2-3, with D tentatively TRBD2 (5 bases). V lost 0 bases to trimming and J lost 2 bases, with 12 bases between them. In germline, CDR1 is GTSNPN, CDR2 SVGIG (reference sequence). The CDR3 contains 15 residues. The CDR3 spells CAWSVRRASTDTQYF. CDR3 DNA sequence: TGTGCCTGGAGTGTCCGGCGGGCTTCCACAGATACGCAGTATTTT.

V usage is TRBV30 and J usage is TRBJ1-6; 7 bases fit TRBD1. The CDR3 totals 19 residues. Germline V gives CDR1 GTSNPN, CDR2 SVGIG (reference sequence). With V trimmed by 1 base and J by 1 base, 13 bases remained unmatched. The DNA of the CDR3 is TGTGCCTGGAGTGCCTTCGACCCAGGGGGGGTATCCTATAATTCACCCCTCCACTTT. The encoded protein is CAWSAFDPGGVSYNSPLHF.

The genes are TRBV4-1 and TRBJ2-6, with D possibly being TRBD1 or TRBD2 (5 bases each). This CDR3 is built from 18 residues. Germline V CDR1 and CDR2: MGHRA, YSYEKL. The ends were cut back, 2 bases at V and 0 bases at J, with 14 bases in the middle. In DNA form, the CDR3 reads TGCGCCAGCAGCCAAAACCCGGGACGGAACTCTGGGGCCAACGTCCTGACTTTC. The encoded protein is CASSQNPGRNSGANVLTF.

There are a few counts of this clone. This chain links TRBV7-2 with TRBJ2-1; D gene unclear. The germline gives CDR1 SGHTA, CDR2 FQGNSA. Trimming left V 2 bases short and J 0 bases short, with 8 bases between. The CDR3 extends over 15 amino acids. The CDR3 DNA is TGTGCCAGCAGCTTAATGAGAAGCTCCTACAATGAGCAGTTCTTC. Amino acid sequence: CASSLMRSSYNEQFF.

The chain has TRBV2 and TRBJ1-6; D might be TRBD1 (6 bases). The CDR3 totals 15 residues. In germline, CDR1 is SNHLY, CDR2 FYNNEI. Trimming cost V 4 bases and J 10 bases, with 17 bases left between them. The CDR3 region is CASSAQGIVGSPLHF. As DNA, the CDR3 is TGTGCCAGCAGTGCACAGGGAATCGTGGGATCACCCCTCCACTTT.

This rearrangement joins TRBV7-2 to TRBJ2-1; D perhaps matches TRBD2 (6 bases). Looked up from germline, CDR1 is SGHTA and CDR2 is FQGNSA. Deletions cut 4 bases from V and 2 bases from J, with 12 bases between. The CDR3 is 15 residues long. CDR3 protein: CASSSTGTAYNEQFF. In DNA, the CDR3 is TGTGCCAGCAGCTCCACCGGGACTGCCTACAATGAGCAGTTCTTC.

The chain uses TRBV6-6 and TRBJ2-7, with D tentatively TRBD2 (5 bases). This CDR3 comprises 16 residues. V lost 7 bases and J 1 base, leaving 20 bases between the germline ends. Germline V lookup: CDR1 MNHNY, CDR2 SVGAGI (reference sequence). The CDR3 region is CASNVNLGSVSYEQYF. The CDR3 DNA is TGTGCCAGCAACGTCAACCTTGGGAGCGTGTCCTACGAGCAGTACTTC.

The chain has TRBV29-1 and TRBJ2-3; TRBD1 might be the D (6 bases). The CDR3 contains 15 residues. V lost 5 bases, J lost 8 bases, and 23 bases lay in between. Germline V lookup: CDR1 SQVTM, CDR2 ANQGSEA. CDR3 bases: TGCAGCGTTCAAATTGGATCGCAGGGGTTAGCTACGCAGTATTTT. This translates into CSVQIGSQGLATQYF.

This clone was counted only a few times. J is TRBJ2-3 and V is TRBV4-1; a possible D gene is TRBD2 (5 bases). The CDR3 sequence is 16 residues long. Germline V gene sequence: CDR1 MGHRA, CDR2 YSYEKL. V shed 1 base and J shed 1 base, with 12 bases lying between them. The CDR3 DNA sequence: TGCGCCAGCAGCCAAGGTAGTCTTAGCGGCACAGATACGCAGTATTTT. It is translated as CASSQGSLSGTDTQYF.